These T cell receptor beta chains were read from a single sample in a study of CD8 T cells in ankylosing spondylitis. Each CDR3 protein gets one entry after TCRdb re-called the 5' RACE reads with MiXCR. The data hold about 130,000 distinct CDR3 sequences, with 17% observed a single time. The sample was blood, either unsorted or a sorted T cell fraction (not recorded which). The receptors were sampled from a male donor with ankylosing spondylitis. Both conserved end residues are trimmed from each CDR3. The order of the fields is V gene, J gene, CDR3 protein.

TRBV6-5	TRBJ2-3	ASSNPTGSPTDTQY
TRBV20-1	TRBJ1-1	SARDLGTGGGTEAF
TRBV7-6	TRBJ2-7	ASSLGVAGGSYEQY
TRBV7-9	TRBJ2-7	ASSLEPGGNEQY
TRBV19	TRBJ2-1	ASGEPTGSPEQF
TRBV6-1	TRBJ2-7	ASTNNPYEQY
TRBV25-1	TRBJ2-2	ASNGPHKGTSRTGELF
TRBV20-1	TRBJ2-2	SARILGPGELF
TRBV2	TRBJ2-1	ASNEQF
TRBV12-3/TRBV12-4	TRBJ2-7	ASRRTSGSGSYEQY
TRBV12-3/TRBV12-4	TRBJ1-2	ASSLGGTSGYGYT
TRBV7-2	TRBJ2-1	ASTLALGYSGRDEQF
TRBV9	TRBJ1-2	ASSPDSHGYT
TRBV12-3/TRBV12-4	TRBJ1-4	ASSLQNEKLF
TRBV4-3	TRBJ2-7	ASSQDQGLAYEQY
TRBV20-1	TRBJ2-7	SASPTDTPWEQY
TRBV7-8	TRBJ2-5	ASSLVTGLRETQY
TRBV13	TRBJ2-3	ASSQRPGHLSPSDTQY
TRBV7-9	TRBJ2-1	ASSPIGGGSEQF
TRBV28	TRBJ2-1	ASSLSSGQGSDFSYNEQF
TRBV20-1	TRBJ2-7	SARGLQGSYEQY
TRBV5-8	TRBJ2-7	ASSWGQTTYEQY
TRBV15	TRBJ2-7	ATSRGFSSGGYEQY
TRBV7-9	TRBJ2-1	ASTSGLSYNEQF
TRBV29-1	TRBJ2-7	SVRLAGTYEQY
TRBV15	TRBJ2-1	ATGSERGTYNEQF
TRBV27	TRBJ2-2	ASSFGTGTGELF
TRBV7-8	TRBJ2-3	ASSEGLAGGEEGY
TRBV27	TRBJ2-2	ASRAGLLTGELF
TRBV5-1	TRBJ2-2	ASSPGQGGTGELF
TRBV21-1	TRBJ2-7	ASSKPDSGREYEQY
TRBV7-3	TRBJ2-1	ASSEGLALAQF
TRBV7-2	TRBJ2-1	ASSLGSIAGFNEQF
TRBV7-6	TRBJ2-7	ASSLVSGSGEQY
TRBV27	TRBJ2-5	ASSFTAGRETQY
TRBV7-8	TRBJ1-6	ASSSLLSGPPLH
TRBV7-8	TRBJ2-7	ASSLRQGPYEQY
TRBV4-2	TRBJ2-2	ASSQELADKTGELF
TRBV7-2	TRBJ1-1	ASSLGGTTEAF
TRBV11-2	TRBJ2-2	ASSLDRPGGLNTGELF